There are a few counts of the clone carrying this T cell receptor beta chain. Its cognate antigen is unknown. TCR beta rearrangements were amplified from peripheral blood genomic DNA. These data belong to a study of T cell repertoires in aging, cancer and after chemotherapy. Study-level background: Patients with chronic lymphocytic leukemia were sampled before and after fludarabine- or bendamustine-based chemotherapy. Study-wide points: In hematological cancer patients, infiltrated lymphoid organs may have impaired thymic emigration or peripheral T cell expansion.

V lost 3 bases and J 4 bases, leaving 13 bases between the germline ends. CDR1 and CDR2 (germline): MDHEN, SYDVKM. This CDR3 is 14 amino acids long. TRB rearrangements spanning V, D and J were amplified using mixed TRB-A/B primers. In TCRdb, the multiplex PCR reads were re-called with MiXCR into one record per CDR3 protein. The table has under 5,500 distinct CDR3 sequences, about 30% seen once. Sequenced: blood. This chain connects TRBV28 to TRBJ2-7; D unresolved. This clonotype originated in a human donor with a blood cancer. The CDR3 nucleotides are TGTGCCAGCAGTTTTCCCAATCAAAGATACGAGCAGTACTTC. Its translation is CASSFPNQRYEQYF. The variable domain in full, completed from reference TRBV28 and TRBJ2-7, reads DVKVTQSSRYLVKRTGEKVFLECVQDMDHENMFWYRQDPGLGLRLIYFSYDVKMKEKGDIPEGYSVSREKKERFSLILESASTNQTSMYLCASSFPNQRYEQYFGPGTRLTVT.